This record covers a single T cell receptor (beta chain). The data were produced by immunoSEQ multiplex PCR, yet TCRdb's version contains in-frame clones alone and is incomplete. The table shows 2.3 million or so clones, with approximately 95% occurring only once. The data were obtained in a study of shared clonotypes between healthy human individuals. The V and J ends lost 3 bases and 8 bases respectively, with 16 bases between them. Germline-derived CDR1 and CDR2 are MDHEN and SYDVKM. The CDR3 length is 15 residues. Sequenced: naive CD4+ T cells from PBMCs. Indicated subset: CD45RA+ positively selected. This receptor was obtained from a man aged 18 to 35 in good health. Some clones in this sample may be carry-over from other donors' samples. V usage is TRBV28 and J usage is TRBJ1-4; a weak D match, TRBD1 (6 bases). The CDR3 is CASSFLQGRVEKLFF. CDR3 coding DNA: TGTGCCAGCAGTTTCCTACAGGGCAGGGTGGAAAAACTGTTTTTT.